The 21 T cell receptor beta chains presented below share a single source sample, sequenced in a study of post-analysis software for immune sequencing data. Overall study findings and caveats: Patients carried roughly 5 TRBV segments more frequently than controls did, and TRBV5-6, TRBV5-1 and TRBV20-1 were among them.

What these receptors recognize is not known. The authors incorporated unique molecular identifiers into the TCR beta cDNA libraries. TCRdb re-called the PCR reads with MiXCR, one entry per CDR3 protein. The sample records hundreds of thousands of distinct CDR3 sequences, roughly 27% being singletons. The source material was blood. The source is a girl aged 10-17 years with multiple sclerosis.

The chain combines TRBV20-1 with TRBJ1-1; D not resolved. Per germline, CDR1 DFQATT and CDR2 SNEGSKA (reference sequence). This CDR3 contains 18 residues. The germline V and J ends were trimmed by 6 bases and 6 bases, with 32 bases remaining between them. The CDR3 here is CSAQSANQQFDVSPEAFF. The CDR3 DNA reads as TGCAGTGCCCAGTCCGCTAACCAACAGTTTGATGTAAGCCCTGAAGCTTTCTTT.

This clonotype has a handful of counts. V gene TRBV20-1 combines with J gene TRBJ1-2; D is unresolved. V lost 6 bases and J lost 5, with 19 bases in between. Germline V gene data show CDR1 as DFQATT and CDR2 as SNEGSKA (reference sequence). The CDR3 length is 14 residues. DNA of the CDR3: TGCAGTGCGCCGGTCACGAATCGTCCTTATGGCTACACCTTC. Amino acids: CSAPVTNRPYGYTF.

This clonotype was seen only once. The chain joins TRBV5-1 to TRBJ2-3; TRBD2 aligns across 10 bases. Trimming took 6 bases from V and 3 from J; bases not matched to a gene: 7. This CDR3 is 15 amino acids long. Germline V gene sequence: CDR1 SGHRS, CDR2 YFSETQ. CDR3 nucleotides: TGCGCCAGCACCCCGGGACTAGCGAGGACAGATACGCAGTATTTT. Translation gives CASTPGLARTDTQYF.

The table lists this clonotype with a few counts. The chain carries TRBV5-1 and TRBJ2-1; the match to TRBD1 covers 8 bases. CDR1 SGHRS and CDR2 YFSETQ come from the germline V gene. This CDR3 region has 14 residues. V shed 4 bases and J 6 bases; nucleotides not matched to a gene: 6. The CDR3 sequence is CASSATGGGNEQFF. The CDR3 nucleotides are TGCGCCAGCAGCGCTACAGGGGGAGGCAATGAGCAGTTCTTC.

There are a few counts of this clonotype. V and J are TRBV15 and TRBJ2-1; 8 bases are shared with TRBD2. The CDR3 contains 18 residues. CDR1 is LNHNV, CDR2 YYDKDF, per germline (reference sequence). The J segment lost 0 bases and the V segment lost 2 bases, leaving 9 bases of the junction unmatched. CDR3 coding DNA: TGTGCCACCAGCAGACCCGGGGGAGCGGGGGCCTCCTACAATGAGCAGTTCTTC. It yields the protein CATSRPGGAGASYNEQFF.

The CDR3 DNA sequence: TGTGCCAGCAGCCCACGAGGTAGCGGGAGTAGGGAGCAGTTCTTC. Translated, it gives CASSPRGSGSREQFF. The V and J genes are TRBV7-2 and TRBJ2-1, with 9 bases identical to TRBD2. CDR1 and CDR2 (germline): SGHTA, FQGNSA. With 5 bases clipped from V and 10 bases from J, the junction kept 12 bases outside the gene matches. CDR3 size: 15 residues.

This chain's CDR3 is CSVEEGGWTATGYGYTF. Written as DNA, the CDR3 is TGCAGCGTTGAAGAAGGTGGGTGGACGGCTACGGGCTATGGCTACACCTTC. The chain is built from TRBV29-1 and TRBJ1-2; D unclear. The CDR3 runs 17 residues. The germline CDR1 and CDR2 sequences are SQVTM and ANQGSEA. V dropped 0 bases and J dropped 4 bases, with 21 bases sitting between them.

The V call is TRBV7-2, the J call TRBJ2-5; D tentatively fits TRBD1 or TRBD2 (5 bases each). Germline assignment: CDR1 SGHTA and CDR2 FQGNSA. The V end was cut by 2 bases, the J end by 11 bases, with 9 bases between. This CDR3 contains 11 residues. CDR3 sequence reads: CASSLRGWQYF. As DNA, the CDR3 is TGTGCCAGCAGCTTACGGGGCTGGCAGTACTTC.

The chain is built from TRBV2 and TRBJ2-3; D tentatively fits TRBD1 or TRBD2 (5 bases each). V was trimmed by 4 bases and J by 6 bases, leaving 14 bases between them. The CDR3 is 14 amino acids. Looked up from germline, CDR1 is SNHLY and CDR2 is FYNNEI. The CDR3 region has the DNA TGTGCCAGCAGTGGAGGGGCGACGGAGGATACGCAGTATTTT. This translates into CASSGGATEDTQYF.

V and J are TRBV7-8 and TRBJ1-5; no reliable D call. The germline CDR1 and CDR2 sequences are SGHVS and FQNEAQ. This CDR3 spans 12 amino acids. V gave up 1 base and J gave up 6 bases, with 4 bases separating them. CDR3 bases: TGTGCCAGCAGCTTAGTAGTTCAGCCCCAGCATTTT. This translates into CASSLVVQPQHF.

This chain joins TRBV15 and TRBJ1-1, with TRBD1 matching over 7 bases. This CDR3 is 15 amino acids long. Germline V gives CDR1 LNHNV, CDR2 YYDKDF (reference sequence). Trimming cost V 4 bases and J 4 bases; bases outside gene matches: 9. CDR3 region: CATSIPTGPTTEAFF. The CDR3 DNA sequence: TGTGCCACCAGCATCCCGACAGGGCCTACCACTGAAGCTTTCTTT. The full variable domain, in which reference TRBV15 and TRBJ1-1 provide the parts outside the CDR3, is DAMVIQNPRYQVTQFGKPVTLSCSQTLNHNVMYWYQQKSSQAPKLLFHYYDKDFNNEADTPDNFQSRRPNTSFCFLDIRSPGLGDTAMYLCATSIPTGPTTEAFFGQGTRLTVV.

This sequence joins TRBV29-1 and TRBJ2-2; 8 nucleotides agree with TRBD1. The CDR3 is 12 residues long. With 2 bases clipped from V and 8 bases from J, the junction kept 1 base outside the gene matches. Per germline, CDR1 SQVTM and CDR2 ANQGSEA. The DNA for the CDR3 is TGCAGCGTTGAACAGGGGGCGGGGGAGCTGTTTTTT. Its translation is CSVEQGAGELFF.

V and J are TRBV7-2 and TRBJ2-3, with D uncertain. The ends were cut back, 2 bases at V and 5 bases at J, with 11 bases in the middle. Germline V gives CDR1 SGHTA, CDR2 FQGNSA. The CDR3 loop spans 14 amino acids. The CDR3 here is CASSLSSGIDTQYF. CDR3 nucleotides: TGTGCCAGCAGCTTAAGTTCTGGGATAGATACGCAGTATTTT. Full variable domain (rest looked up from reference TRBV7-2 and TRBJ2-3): GAGVSQSPSNKVTEKGKDVELRCDPISGHTALYWYRQSLGQGLEFLIYFQGNSAPDKSGLPSDRFSAERTGGSVSTLTIQRTQQEDSAVYLCASSLSSGIDTQYFGPGTRLTVL.

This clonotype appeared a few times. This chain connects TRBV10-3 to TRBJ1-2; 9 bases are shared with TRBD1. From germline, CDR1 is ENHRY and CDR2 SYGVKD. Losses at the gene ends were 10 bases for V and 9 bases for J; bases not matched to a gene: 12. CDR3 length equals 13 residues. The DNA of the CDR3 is TGTGCCAGCGGGACAGGGCAGTCTTGGAGCTACACCTTC. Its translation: CASGTGQSWSYTF.

The CDR3 nucleotides are TGTGCCAGCAGTTCATCGTTTAGCGGGGGGACCTACAATGAGCAGTTCTTC. Translating gives CASSSSFSGGTYNEQFF. V gene TRBV7-3 combines with J gene TRBJ2-1; 10 bases fit TRBD2. Germline CDR1 SGHTA, CDR2 FQGTGA. V gave up 6 bases and J gave up 2 bases; unmatched junction bases: 10. The CDR3 has 17 residues.

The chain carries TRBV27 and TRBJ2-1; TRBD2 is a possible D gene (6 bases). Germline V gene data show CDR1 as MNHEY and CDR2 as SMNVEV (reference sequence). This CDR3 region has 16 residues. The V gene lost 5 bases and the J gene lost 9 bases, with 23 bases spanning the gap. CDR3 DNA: TGTGCCAGCAGTCTTCCGGGACTGGGGAGGTTGGCTGAGCAGTTCTTC. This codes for CASSLPGLGRLAEQFF.

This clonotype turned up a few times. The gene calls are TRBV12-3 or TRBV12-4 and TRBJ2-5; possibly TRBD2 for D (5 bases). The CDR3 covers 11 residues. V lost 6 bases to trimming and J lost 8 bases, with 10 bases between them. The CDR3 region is CASRVRGTQYF. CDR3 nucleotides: TGTGCCAGCAGGGTCCGGGGAACCCAGTACTTC.

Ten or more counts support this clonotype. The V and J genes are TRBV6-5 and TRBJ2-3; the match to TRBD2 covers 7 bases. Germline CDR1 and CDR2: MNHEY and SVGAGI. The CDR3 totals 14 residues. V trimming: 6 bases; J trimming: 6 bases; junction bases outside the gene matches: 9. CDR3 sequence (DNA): TGTGCCAGCAGGCAACAGCGGGGCGGGGATACGCAGTATTTT. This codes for CASRQQRGGDTQYF.

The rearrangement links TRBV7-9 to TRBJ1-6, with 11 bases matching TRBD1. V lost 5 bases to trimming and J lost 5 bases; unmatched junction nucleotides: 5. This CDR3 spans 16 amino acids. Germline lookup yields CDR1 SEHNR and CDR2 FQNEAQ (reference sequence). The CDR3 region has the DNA TGTGCCAGCAGCCGCGGACAGGGGGCGAATAATTCACCCCTCCACTTT. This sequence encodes CASSRGQGANNSPLHF.

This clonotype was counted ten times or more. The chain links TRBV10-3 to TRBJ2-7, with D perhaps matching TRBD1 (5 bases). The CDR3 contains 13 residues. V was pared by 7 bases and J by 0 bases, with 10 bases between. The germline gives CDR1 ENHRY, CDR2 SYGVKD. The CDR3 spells CAIMPDTSYEQYF. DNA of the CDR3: TGTGCCATCATGCCGGACACCTCCTACGAGCAGTACTTC.

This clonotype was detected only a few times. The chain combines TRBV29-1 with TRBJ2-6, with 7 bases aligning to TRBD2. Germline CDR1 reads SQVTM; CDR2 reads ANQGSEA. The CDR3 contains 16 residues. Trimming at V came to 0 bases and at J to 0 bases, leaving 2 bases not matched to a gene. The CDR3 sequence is CSVEEWGGSGANVLTF. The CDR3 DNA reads TGCAGCGTTGAAGAATGGGGGGGCTCTGGGGCCAACGTCCTGACTTTC.